This T cell receptor (beta chain) came from a study of blood T cell repertoires in COVID-19 (TCRdb year 2020). Looking at the study overall: Samples from collaborators originated in the United States, Italy and Spain and spanned both the acute and convalescent phases of COVID-19. A de-identified subject ID, COVID-19 status, age in years and sex were almost always included in the sample metadata. Samples came from the ongoing ImmuneRACE study (first 160 participants) plus 1,254 subjects from 6 global collaborators. Where available, HLA class I and class II types were taken from metadata supplied by the sample provider and were not determined by assay-based typing. The material from the prospective study consisted of cDNA or gDNA derived from T cells, B-cell-depleted T cells, or PBMCs. The repertoires were released in a freely available public database intended as a resource for research on the immune response to SARS-CoV-2. The dataset comprised deeply sampled blood TCRbeta repertoires from subjects exposed to, actively infected with, or recovered from COVID-19.

This clone was counted a single time. Its antigen remains unidentified. No base quality values were provided; no much bigger clone lies one nucleotide off. The full study reports these points: Clinical and demographic metadata were provided uncurated, with the amount varying by source and participant.

CDR1 MDHEN and CDR2 SYDVKM were looked up in the germline V gene. The germline V end is reduced by 7 bases and the J end by 4 bases; junction bases left unmatched: 9. The CDR3 holds 15 amino acids from the cysteine to the phenylalanine. The sequence is cut down to CDR3 DNA, 45 bases in frame from base 1. TCRbeta CDR3 regions were amplified from genomic DNA using the immunoSEQ Assay, a bias-controlled multiplex PCR. The source study handled its data this way. The number of nucleated cells in each sample was estimated by amplification of reference gene primers within the assay. To quantify the absolute abundance of each unique TCRbeta CDR3 rearrangement, sequence reads were collapsed and filtered. Productive Simpson clonality was computed per sample as the square root of Simpson's diversity index over productive rearrangements. What TCRdb holds here is the immuneACCESS table cut down to in-frame rearrangements. Part of the clones is not present; checked against another copy, under half of the missing clones reflect an unresolved V gene, and the others are unexplained. Clone size and V and J calls were adopted from that table, with D and trimming inferred from the DNA. Counted in this sample were approximately 52,000 clones; 90% of them appeared once. Of the sample, 3% to 3.5% falls within the top ten clones.

Collaborating institutions collected whole blood in K2EDTA tubes following their own protocols. For TCRbeta analysis, collaborators shipped samples in one of three forms: frozen whole blood, isolated PBMCs, or DNA extracted from either of those sample types. This sequence originates from a human donor in a cohort sampled during active COVID-19. This chain is built from TRBV28 and TRBJ1-4, and TRBD1 aligns with 7 junction nucleotides. Sequencing input: peripheral blood. The CDR3 has the sequence CASNQGGSYNEKLFF. The nucleotides read TGTGCCAGCAACCAAGGGGGCAGTTATAATGAAAAACTGTTTTTT.